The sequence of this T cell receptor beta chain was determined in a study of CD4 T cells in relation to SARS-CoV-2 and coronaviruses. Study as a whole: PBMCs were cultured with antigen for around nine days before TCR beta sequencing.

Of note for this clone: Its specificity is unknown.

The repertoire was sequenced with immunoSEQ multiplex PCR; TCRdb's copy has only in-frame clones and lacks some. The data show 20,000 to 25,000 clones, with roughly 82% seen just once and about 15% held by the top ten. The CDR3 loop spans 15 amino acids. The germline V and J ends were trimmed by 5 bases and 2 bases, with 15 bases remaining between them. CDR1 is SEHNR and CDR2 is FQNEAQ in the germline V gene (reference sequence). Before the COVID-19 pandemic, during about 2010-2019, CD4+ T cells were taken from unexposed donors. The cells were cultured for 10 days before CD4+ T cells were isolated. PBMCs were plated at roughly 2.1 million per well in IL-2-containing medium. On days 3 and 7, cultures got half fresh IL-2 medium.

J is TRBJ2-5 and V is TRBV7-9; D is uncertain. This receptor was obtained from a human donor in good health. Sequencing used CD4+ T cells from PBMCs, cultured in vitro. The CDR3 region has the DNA TGTGCCAGCAGCCCCTTGGCAGGAATACAAGAGACCCAGTACTTC. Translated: CASSPLAGIQETQYF. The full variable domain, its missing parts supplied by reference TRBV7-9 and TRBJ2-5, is DTGVSQNPRHKITKRGQNVTFRCDPISEHNRLYWYRQTLGQGPEFLTYFQNEAQLEKSRLLSDRFSAERPKGSFSTLEIQRTEQGDSAMYLCASSPLAGIQETQYFGPGTRLLVL.